These T cell receptor beta chains were read from a single sample in a study of OX40 agonist ivuxolimab in advanced cancers. Assay: immunoSEQ multiplex PCR; the TCRdb copy retains only in-frame clones and omits some. The table records fewer than 25,000 clones, roughly 74% of them present only once. This sample comprised CD4+ or CD8+ T cells sorted from blood, obtained in a trial of the OX40 agonist ivuxolimab. The source of these receptors is an adult with an advanced solid tumor such as melanoma, head and neck, liver or kidney cancer. The CDR3 runs from the conserved cysteine through the conserved F or W. D genes are given only for firm matches. Clone sizes are given selectively: once, few, many, or a class where the clone is expanded.

v_gene	abundance	d_gene	j_gene	CDR3aa	CDR3nt
TRBV28	NA	NA	TRBJ2-7	CASSFDQAEQYF	TGTGCCAGCAGTTTTGATCAGGCTGAGCAGTACTTC
TRBV6-5	NA	TRBD2	TRBJ2-1	CASSYLAGGYNEQFF	TGTGCCAGCAGTTACTTGGCGGGAGGTTACAATGAGCAGTTCTTC
TRBV9	NA	TRBD2	TRBJ2-1	CASSSRARLAGVDNEQFF	TGTGCCAGCAGCTCTCGCGCCAGACTAGCGGGAGTCGACAATGAGCAGTTCTTC
TRBV7-6	few	TRBD1	TRBJ1-4	CASSLTLETGVNEKLFF	TGTGCCAGCAGCTTAACCCTAGAGACAGGGGTAAATGAAAAACTGTTTTTT
TRBV5-1	few	TRBD2	TRBJ2-7	CASSLGGNYEQYF	TGCGCCAGCAGCCTGGGGGGGAACTACGAGCAGTACTTC
TRBV11-2	NA	NA	TRBJ2-3	CASSLTHTDTDTQYF	TGTGCCAGCAGCTTAACCCACACCGACACAGATACGCAGTATTTT
TRBV7-9	few	NA	TRBJ2-5	CASSLGILQYF	TGTGCCAGCAGCTTAGGTATCCTCCAGTACTTC
TRBV30	NA	TRBD1	TRBJ2-7	CAWSVGTGYEQYF	TGTGCCTGGAGTGTAGGGACAGGCTACGAGCAGTACTTC
TRBV29-1	NA	TRBD2	TRBJ2-1	CSGLGLAGYNEQFF	TGCAGCGGGCTGGGACTAGCGGGTTACAATGAGCAGTTCTTC
TRBV27	NA	NA	TRBJ2-1	CASSISGRYNEQFF	TGTGCCAGCAGTATCAGCGGGCGTTACAATGAGCAGTTCTTC
TRBV4-1	NA	NA	TRBJ2-1	CASSQDWSIFTYEQFF	TGCGCCAGCAGCCAAGATTGGTCCATCTTCACATATGAGCAGTTCTTC
TRBV4-3	NA	NA	TRBJ1-2	CASSQVAQAYGYTF	TGCGCCAGCAGCCAAGTTGCACAGGCCTATGGCTACACCTTC
TRBV10-3	NA	NA	TRBJ1-2	CAISSPREEKYGYTF	TGTGCCATCAGTAGCCCCCGGGAGGAGAAATATGGCTACACCTTC
TRBV7-9	NA	NA	TRBJ1-4	CASSLARIANEKLFF	TGTGCCAGCAGCTTAGCCCGGATTGCTAATGAAAAACTGTTTTTT
TRBV4-2	NA	NA	TRBJ1-1	CASSRKGLLNLLNTEAFF	TGTGCCAGCAGCCGCAAGGGCCTCCTAAACCTACTGAACACTGAAGCTTTCTTT
TRBV9	NA	NA	TRBJ2-1	CASSVGPLLDEQFF	TGTGCCAGCAGCGTAGGTCCCTTATTAGATGAGCAGTTCTTC
TRBV28	NA	NA	TRBJ2-7	CASSLPDGYYEQYF	TGTGCCAGCAGTTTACCCGACGGTTACTACGAGCAGTACTTC
TRBV27	NA	NA	TRBJ1-4	CASSLGAGGNEKLFF	TGTGCCAGCAGTTTAGGGGCGGGCGGAAATGAAAAACTGTTTTTT
TRBV10-1	NA	NA	TRBJ2-2	CASSDRANTGELFF	TGCGCCAGCAGTGACAGGGCGAACACCGGGGAGCTGTTTTTT
TRBV4-1	NA	TRBD1	TRBJ1-4	CASSQGDRPLEKLFF	TGCGCCAGCAGCCAAGGGGACAGGCCCCTTGAAAAACTGTTTTTT
TRBV28	NA	NA	TRBJ2-5	CASSLLLGETQYF	TGTGCCAGCAGTTTATTACTGGGAGAGACCCAGTACTTC
TRBV27	NA	NA	TRBJ1-5	CASSPNAGQSNQPQHF	TGTGCCAGCAGTCCTAACGCGGGACAATCCAATCAGCCCCAGCATTTT
TRBV4-1	medium-sized	TRBD2	TRBJ2-7	CASSRLAESSYEQYF	TGCGCCAGCAGCCGTCTAGCGGAAAGCTCCTACGAGCAGTACTTC
TRBV7-3	NA	NA	TRBJ2-5	CASSQAAQETQYF	TGTGCCAGCAGCCAAGCCGCTCAAGAGACCCAGTACTTC
TRBV29-1	NA	NA	TRBJ1-3	CSASGRGPGNTIYF	TGCAGCGCTTCCGGAAGGGGCCCTGGAAACACCATATATTTT
TRBV6-1	few	TRBD1	TRBJ2-2	CASSDPRIDRGAGELFF	TGTGCCAGCAGTGACCCTCGGATTGACAGGGGTGCCGGGGAGCTGTTTTTT
TRBV5-4	medium-sized	TRBD1	TRBJ1-2	CASNLDRDYTF	TGTGCCAGCAACCTCGACAGGGACTACACCTTC
TRBV2	NA	NA	TRBJ2-3	CASSEGIRRVGDTQYF	TGTGCCAGCAGTGAAGGGATTCGTAGGGTGGGGGATACGCAGTATTTT
TRBV27	NA	TRBD2	TRBJ2-7	CASSLISGRVYEQYF	TGTGCCAGCAGTCTGATTAGCGGGAGGGTGTACGAGCAGTACTTC